This passage covers 30 T cell receptor beta chains from one sample sequenced in a study of cytomegalovirus exposure and HLA in healthy donors. With 60 Vbeta and 13 Jbeta primers, the PCR was carried out. This table comes from immunoSEQ multiplex PCR, and its TCRdb copy is limited to in-frame clones, with some not included. The table records around 76,000 clones, about 78% of them present only once. Sequenced sample: PBMCs. These receptors all come from a woman between 35 and 50 years old in good health and CMV-seropositive.

This clone was counted between two and nine times. V and J are TRBV2 and TRBJ1-1; 7 bases fit TRBD1. Germline values: CDR1 SNHLY, CDR2 FYNNEI. The CDR3 sequence is 16 residues long. With V trimmed by 6 bases and J by 0 bases, 10 bases remained unmatched. CDR3 amino acids: CASRDWGQLVNTEAFF. The CDR3 nucleotides are TGTGCCAGCAGGGACTGGGGACAGCTCGTGAACACTGAAGCTTTCTTT.

The chain combines TRBV10-3 with TRBJ2-5, with D perhaps matching TRBD2 (5 bases). Germline V gene data show CDR1 as ENHRY and CDR2 as SYGVKD. Trimming took off 1 base at V and 3 bases at J, with 18 bases between the two ends. This CDR3 has 17 amino acids. The chain's CDR3 is CAISEYTLREEEETQYF. CDR3 bases: TGTGCCATCAGTGAGTATACACTCCGGGAAGAAGAAGAGACCCAGTACTTC.

This clone was detected only once. The chain couples TRBV28 to TRBJ2-3; TRBD1 aligns across 8 bases. Germline V gene sequence: CDR1 MDHEN, CDR2 SYDVKM. This CDR3 has 15 residues. The J segment lost 2 bases and the V segment lost 5 bases, leaving 6 bases of the junction unmatched. CDR3 nucleotide sequence: TGTGCCAGCAGTACGGGACAGGATTCCACAGATACGCAGTATTTT. It translates to CASSTGQDSTDTQYF.

This clone was recorded only once. V usage is TRBV7-2 and J usage is TRBJ1-1; 9 positions match TRBD1. CDR1 and CDR2 (germline): SGHTA, FQGNSA. The CDR3 contains 14 residues. The J segment lost 4 bases and the V segment lost 5 bases, leaving 5 bases of the junction unmatched. The CDR3 DNA sequence: TGTGCCAGCAGCGCAAACAGGGGGCTCACTGAAGCTTTCTTT. This encodes CASSANRGLTEAFF.

The chain uses TRBV27 and TRBJ1-6, with no clear D. CDR1 and CDR2 (germline): MNHEY, SMNVEV (reference sequence). Trimming took off 1 base at V and 8 bases at J, with 12 bases between the two ends. The CDR3 runs to 15 residues. The CDR3 loop reads CASSLLPEGDSPLHF. DNA for the CDR3: TGTGCCAGCAGTTTATTACCCGAGGGTGATTCACCCCTCCACTTT.

This sequence joins TRBV5-1 and TRBJ2-7, with 11 bases lining up with TRBD2. Unmatched junction bases numbered 11, after V lost 3 bases and J lost 6 bases. Germline V gives CDR1 SGHRS, CDR2 YFSETQ. CDR3 length: 16 residues. CDR3 protein: CASSSSRLAGTSEQYF. As DNA, the CDR3 is TGCGCCAGCAGCTCTTCCCGACTAGCGGGGACCTCCGAGCAGTACTTC.

The J gene is TRBJ1-4, the V gene TRBV19; D is unresolved. Trimming left V 7 bases short and J 3 bases short, with 12 bases between. CDR1 LNHDA and CDR2 SQIVND come from the germline V gene (reference sequence). The CDR3 is 14 residues long. The CDR3 coding sequence is TGTGCCAGTACCCTAAGCAGCGCTAATGAAAAACTGTTTTTT. This encodes CASTLSSANEKLFF.

This clone was found a few times. The chain employs TRBV19 and TRBJ2-3; 10 bases map to TRBD1. The trim removed 3 bases at V and 6 bases at J, leaving 6 bases unmatched. Germline V lookup: CDR1 LNHDA, CDR2 SQIVND (reference sequence). The CDR3 length is 15 residues. CDR3 DNA: TGTGCCAGTAGTATGGGACAGGGGATTGGTGATACGCAGTATTTT. Translating gives CASSMGQGIGDTQYF.

The chain couples TRBV6-6 to TRBJ1-5; D unresolved. The germline V and J ends were trimmed by 5 bases and 3 bases, with 8 bases remaining between them. CDR1 and CDR2 from the germline V gene are MNHNY and SVGAGI (reference sequence). The CDR3 length is 13 residues. The CDR3 DNA follows: TGTGCCAGCAGTCCACTGGTCAATCAGCCCCAGCATTTT. Protein: CASSPLVNQPQHF.

The rearrangement joins TRBV7-9 to TRBJ2-7; a possible D gene is TRBD1 (6 bases). CDR3 size: 16 residues. Germline CDR1 and CDR2: SEHNR and FQNEAQ (reference sequence). V was cut by 7 bases and J by 2 bases, with 21 bases left in between. DNA of the CDR3: TGTGCCAGCAACGTAGGGGGAGTAGGAATAGCCTACGAGCAGTACTTC. This translates into CASNVGGVGIAYEQYF.

The rearrangement uses TRBV6-5 and TRBJ2-7; TRBD2 agrees at 9 bases. Germline lookup yields CDR1 MNHEY and CDR2 SVGAGI. The CDR3 runs 14 residues. Trimming took 5 bases from V and 7 from J; bases not matched to a gene: 9. The CDR3 loop is CASSDQRGDREQYF. The CDR3 bases are TGTGCCAGCAGTGACCAGCGGGGGGACCGGGAGCAGTACTTC.

This clone occurred a few times. This chain uses TRBV19 with TRBJ1-6, with 11 bases matching TRBD1. Germline V gene data show CDR1 as LNHDA and CDR2 as SQIVND (reference sequence). The length of the CDR3 is 18 residues. Germline trimming cut 1 base from V and 0 bases from J; bases unmatched to any gene: 2. The CDR3 reads CASSIGDRGSSYNSPLHF. CDR3 nucleotides: TGTGCCAGTAGTATAGGGGACAGGGGGAGCTCCTATAATTCACCCCTCCACTTT.

This chain connects TRBV5-1 to TRBJ2-7; TRBD1 matches 7 bases. The junction had 7 bases not matched to a gene; V was cut back by 2 bases and J by 5 bases. The CDR3 totals 14 residues. Looked up from germline, CDR1 is SGHRS and CDR2 is YFSETQ. The CDR3 protein is CASSLQGPRDEQYF. The CDR3 DNA follows: TGCGCCAGCAGCTTACAGGGGCCGCGGGACGAGCAGTACTTC.

The rearrangement uses TRBV7-9 and TRBJ2-3, with TRBD1 matching 7 bases. The CDR3 loop spans 13 amino acids. V lost 5 bases to trimming and J lost 6 bases; unmatched junction nucleotides: 5. The germline V gene encodes CDR1 SEHNR and CDR2 FQNEAQ (reference sequence). CDR3 region: CASSPGTVDTQYF. As DNA, the CDR3 is TGTGCCAGCAGCCCTGGGACAGTGGATACGCAGTATTTT.

The chain couples TRBV7-3 to TRBJ2-1; D may be TRBD2 (5 bases). The ends were cut back, 0 bases at V and 2 bases at J, with 14 bases in the middle. The length of the CDR3 is 17 residues. Germline CDR1 is SGHTA and CDR2 is FQGTGA. The CDR3 loop reads CASSLTLGGGAYNEQFF. Here the CDR3 DNA reads TGTGCCAGCAGCTTAACGTTAGGCGGAGGTGCCTACAATGAGCAGTTCTTC.

This chain connects TRBV18 to TRBJ2-7, with 11 nucleotides matching TRBD1. J gave up 0 bases and V 3 bases, and 4 bases lay outside the gene matches. The CDR3 is made up of 16 amino acids. Looked up from germline, CDR1 is KGHSH and CDR2 is LQKENI. The CDR3 sequence is CASSPSGQGGSYEQYF. As DNA, the CDR3 is TGTGCCAGCTCACCGTCGGGACAGGGGGGCTCCTACGAGCAGTACTTC.

A few counts support this clone. The chain recombines TRBV5-1 with TRBJ1-4, with TRBD1 as a possible D gene (6 bases). CDR3 length: 14 residues. Per the germline V gene, CDR1 is SGHRS and CDR2 is YFSETQ. Trimming stripped 4 bases from V and 3 bases from J, with 10 bases between. The CDR3 nucleotides are TGCGCCAGCAGCGTACAGGGATCTAATGAAAAACTGTTTTTT. Its translation: CASSVQGSNEKLFF.

The chain uses TRBV7-9 and TRBJ2-5, with D possibly TRBD2 on 5 matching bases. V was shortened by 1 base and J by 2 bases, with 8 bases between the two germline ends. The CDR3 loop spans 14 amino acids. Looked up from germline, CDR1 is SEHNR and CDR2 is FQNEAQ (reference sequence). The CDR3, as DNA: TGTGCCAGCAGCTTAGATTCGGGGCAAGAGACCCAGTACTTC. Translation: CASSLDSGQETQYF.

This clone was picked up one time. V is TRBV6-5 and J is TRBJ1-5; weak D call: TRBD1 (6 bases). The CDR3 consists of 13 residues. Germline values: CDR1 MNHEY, CDR2 SVGAGI. Trimming pared 4 bases from V and 6 bases from J, leaving 10 bases between. CDR3 sequence (DNA): TGTGCCAGCAGTTCTGGACAGTTTCAGCCCCAGCATTTT. This gives the protein CASSSGQFQPQHF.

The chain links TRBV2 to TRBJ1-1; 7 bases are a match to TRBD1. CDR1 and CDR2 from the germline V gene are SNHLY and FYNNEI. This CDR3 has 15 amino acids. V dropped 0 bases and J dropped 5; count of bases not matched to a gene: 6. CDR3 sequence reads: CASSEAGRGRTEAFF. Written as DNA, the CDR3 is TGTGCCAGCAGTGAAGCAGGCAGGGGGAGGACTGAAGCTTTCTTT. Full variable domain (missing parts from reference TRBV2 and TRBJ1-1): EPEVTQTPSHQVTQMGQEVILRCVPISNHLYFYWYRQILGQKVEFLVSFYNNEISEKSEIFDDQFSVERPDGSNFTLKIRSTKLEDSAMYFCASSEAGRGRTEAFFGQGTRLTVV.

The V call is TRBV7-9, the J call TRBJ1-1; D perhaps matches TRBD1 (6 bases). Looked up from germline, CDR1 is SEHNR and CDR2 is FQNEAQ (reference sequence). V lost 3 bases and J 4 bases, leaving 12 bases between the germline ends. The length of the CDR3 is 14 residues. CDR3 sequence: CASSFEGGGTEAFF. Here the CDR3 DNA reads TGTGCCAGCAGCTTCGAGGGGGGGGGCACTGAAGCTTTCTTT.

This clone was seen only once. This chain uses TRBV7-9 with TRBJ1-4; 9 nucleotides match TRBD1. Unmatched junction bases numbered 5, after V lost 5 bases and J lost 7 bases. Germline assignment: CDR1 SEHNR and CDR2 FQNEAQ (reference sequence). The CDR3 runs 14 residues. CDR3 coding DNA: TGTGCCAGCAGCCTCGGACAGGGGACTGAAAAACTGTTTTTT. Residues: CASSLGQGTEKLFF.

V usage is TRBV28 and J usage is TRBJ1-2; 9 positions match TRBD1. The CDR3 spans 15 residues. Germline trimming cut 6 bases from V and 5 bases from J; bases unmatched to any gene: 10. CDR1 and CDR2 (germline): MDHEN, SYDVKM. CDR3 in amino acids: CASSWPSGQGYGYTF. The CDR3 DNA sequence: TGTGCCAGCAGCTGGCCCTCGGGACAGGGATATGGCTACACCTTC.

The gene calls are TRBV28 and TRBJ2-5; TRBD2 is a possible D gene (6 bases). V was pared by 3 bases and J by 1 base, with 12 bases between. Per the germline V gene, CDR1 is MDHEN and CDR2 is SYDVKM. The CDR3 is 15 residues long. CDR3 in amino acids: CASSLPSGLQETQYF. The CDR3 DNA follows: TGTGCCAGCAGTTTGCCTTCGGGACTCCAAGAGACCCAGTACTTC.

This clone was seen just once. The CDR3 bases are TGTGCCAGCAGCCAAGAGACTAGCGGGGGCGGGGAGGATACGCAGTATTTT. It is translated as CASSQETSGGGEDTQYF. The rearrangement links TRBV4-2 to TRBJ2-3; 12 nucleotides align to TRBD2. The V segment lost 0 bases and the J segment 6 bases; nucleotides outside the gene matches: 7. The CDR3 length is 17 residues. Germline V lookup: CDR1 LGHNA, CDR2 YNFKEQ.

This clone is medium-sized by share. The V call is TRBV6-5, the J call TRBJ1-1; D is unclear. V was shortened by 4 bases and J by 4 bases, with 19 bases between the two germline ends. The CDR3 loop spans 16 amino acids. Germline V CDR1 and CDR2: MNHEY, SVGAGI. As DNA, the CDR3 is TGTGCCAGCAGTTCGGGAAGCGGGGTGAGTCGCACTGAAGCTTTCTTT. Its protein is CASSSGSGVSRTEAFF.

The chain employs TRBV7-2 and TRBJ1-1, with D uncertain. Between the trimmed V and J ends, which lost 1 base and 1 base, there was a span of 7 bases. Germline V gene data show CDR1 as SGHTA and CDR2 as FQGNSA. This CDR3 has 14 amino acids. CDR3 nucleotides: TGTGCCAGCAGCTTAGGGTTAGCGAACACTGAAGCTTTCTTT. It translates to CASSLGLANTEAFF.

The chain recombines TRBV4-3 with TRBJ1-2; 10 nucleotides line up with TRBD1. Unmatched junction bases numbered 5, after V lost 3 bases and J lost 4 bases. Germline V gene data show CDR1 as LGHNA and CDR2 as YSLEER. This CDR3 comprises 15 residues. The CDR3 loop reads CASSHRQGASYGYTF. The CDR3 DNA follows: TGCGCCAGCAGCCACAGACAGGGGGCAAGCTATGGCTACACCTTC.

V gene TRBV15 combines with J gene TRBJ2-7, with 9 bases lining up with TRBD1. This CDR3 comprises 15 residues. Germline V gene sequence: CDR1 LNHNV, CDR2 YYDKDF (reference sequence). V lost 2 bases, J lost 6 bases, and 8 bases stayed unmatched. The CDR3 region has the DNA TGTGCCACCAGCAGAAGCCGGGACAGGGATACCGAGCAGTACTTC. Translating it yields CATSRSRDRDTEQYF. Full variable domain (rest looked up from reference TRBV15 and TRBJ2-7): DAMVIQNPRYQVTQFGKPVTLSCSQTLNHNVMYWYQQKSSQAPKLLFHYYDKDFNNEADTPDNFQSRRPNTSFCFLDIRSPGLGDTAMYLCATSRSRDRDTEQYFGPGTRLTVT.

The sample holds a few counts of this clone. The V call is TRBV5-6, the J call TRBJ2-7; no firm D call. The CDR3 has 15 residues. Trimming stripped 4 bases from V and 5 bases from J, with 19 bases between. Germline V gene sequence: CDR1 SGHDT, CDR2 YYEEEE. For the CDR3, the DNA is TGTGCCAGCAGCCCCCGTCTAAGCCTTCTCCACGAGCAGTACTTC. It is translated as CASSPRLSLLHEQYF.